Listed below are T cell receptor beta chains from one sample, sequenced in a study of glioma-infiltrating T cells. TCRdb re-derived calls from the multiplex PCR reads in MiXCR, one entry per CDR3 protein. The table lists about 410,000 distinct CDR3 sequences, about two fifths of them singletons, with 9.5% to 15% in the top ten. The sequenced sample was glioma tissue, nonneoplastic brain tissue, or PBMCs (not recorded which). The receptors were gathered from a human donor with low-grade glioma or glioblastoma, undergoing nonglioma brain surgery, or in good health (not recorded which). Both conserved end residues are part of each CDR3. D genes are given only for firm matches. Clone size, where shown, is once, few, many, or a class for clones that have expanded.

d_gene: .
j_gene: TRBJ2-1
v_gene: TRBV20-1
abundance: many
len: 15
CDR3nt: TGCAGTGCTAGTGTGGACTATTATATGGGCAATGAGCAGTTCTTC
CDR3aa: CSASVDYYMGNEQFF

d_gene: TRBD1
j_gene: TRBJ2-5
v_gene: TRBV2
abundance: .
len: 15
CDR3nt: TGTGCCAGCAGTGAAGCCCCGACAGGGCAAGAGACCCAGTACTTC
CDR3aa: CASSEAPTGQETQYF

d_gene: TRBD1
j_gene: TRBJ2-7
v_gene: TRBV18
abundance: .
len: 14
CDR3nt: TGTGCCAGCTCAGGCCGGGACAGGGGGCACGAGCAGTACTTC
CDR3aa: CASSGRDRGHEQYF

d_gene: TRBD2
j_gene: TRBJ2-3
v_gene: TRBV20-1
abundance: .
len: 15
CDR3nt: TGCAGTGCTAGAAATAGCGGGAGCGGCGCAGGTACGCAGTATTTT
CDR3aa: CSARNSGSGAGTQYF

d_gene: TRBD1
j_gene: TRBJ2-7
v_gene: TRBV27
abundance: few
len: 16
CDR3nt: TGTGCCAGCAGTTTCTTGGCCGGACAGGGGGCTTACGAGCAGTACTTC
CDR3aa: CASSFLAGQGAYEQYF

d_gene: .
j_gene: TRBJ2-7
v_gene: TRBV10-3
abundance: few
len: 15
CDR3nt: TGTGCCATCAGTGGAAGGGTCCCAAGTGAGGGCGAGCAGTACTTC
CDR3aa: CAISGRVPSEGEQYF

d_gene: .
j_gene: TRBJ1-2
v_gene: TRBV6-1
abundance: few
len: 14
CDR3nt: TGTGCCAGCAGTGAAGGGACAGACTTATATGGCTACACCTTC
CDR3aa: CASSEGTDLYGYTF

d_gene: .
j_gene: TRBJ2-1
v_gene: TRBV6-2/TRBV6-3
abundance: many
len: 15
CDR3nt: TGTGCCAGCAGTCCAGTCAGGGGGGTGTCCAATGAGCAGTTCTTC
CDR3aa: CASSPVRGVSNEQFF

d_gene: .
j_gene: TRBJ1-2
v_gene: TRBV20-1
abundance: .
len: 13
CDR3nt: TGCAGTGCTCCCCCCCGGGTAAACTATGGCTACACCTTC
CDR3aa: CSAPPRVNYGYTF

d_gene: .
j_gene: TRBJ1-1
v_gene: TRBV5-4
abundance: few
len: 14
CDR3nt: TGTGCCAGCAGCCCGCGAGTAGGGAGCACTGAAGCTTTCTTT
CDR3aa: CASSPRVGSTEAFF

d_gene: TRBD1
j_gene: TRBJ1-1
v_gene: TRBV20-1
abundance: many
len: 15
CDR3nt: TGCAGTGCTACCCCGGGACAGGAACTTAACACTGAAGCTTTCTTT
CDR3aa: CSATPGQELNTEAFF

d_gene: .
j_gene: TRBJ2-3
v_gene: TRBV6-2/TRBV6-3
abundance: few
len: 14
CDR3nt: TGTGCCAGCAGTTACCGGCGGGTAACAGATACGCAGTATTTT
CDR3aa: CASSYRRVTDTQYF

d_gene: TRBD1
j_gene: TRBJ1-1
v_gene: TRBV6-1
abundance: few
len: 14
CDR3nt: TGTGCCAGCAGACCTTTGGACAGGGCGGCTGAAGCTTTCTTT
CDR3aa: CASRPLDRAAEAFF

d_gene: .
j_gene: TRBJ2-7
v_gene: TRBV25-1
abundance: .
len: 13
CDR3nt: TGTGCCAGCAGCGTTCCTCCCTCCTACGAGCAGTACTTC
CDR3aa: CASSVPPSYEQYF

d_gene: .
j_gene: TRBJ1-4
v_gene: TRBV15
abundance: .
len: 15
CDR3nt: TGTGCCAGCAGTGAAAGGACTGCAACTAATGAAAAACTGTTTTTT
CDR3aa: CASSERTATNEKLFF

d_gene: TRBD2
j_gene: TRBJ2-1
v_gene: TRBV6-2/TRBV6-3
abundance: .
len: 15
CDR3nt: TGTGCCTCCAATAAGGTACTAGCGGGAGGCAATAAGCAGTTCTTC
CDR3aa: CASNKVLAGGNKQFF

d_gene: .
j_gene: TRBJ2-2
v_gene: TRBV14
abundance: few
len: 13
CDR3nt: TGTGCCAGCAGGAGGCTAAACACCGGGGAGCTGTTTTTT
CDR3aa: CASRRLNTGELFF

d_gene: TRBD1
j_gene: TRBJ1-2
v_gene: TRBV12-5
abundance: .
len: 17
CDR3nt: TGTGCTAGTGGTTTGGTGGGACAGGGGGGTGATAACTATGGCTACACCTTC
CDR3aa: CASGLVGQGGDNYGYTF

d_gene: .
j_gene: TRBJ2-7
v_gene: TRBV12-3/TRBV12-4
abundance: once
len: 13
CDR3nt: TGTGCCAGCAGTTTCCACGGGGGCTACGAGCAGTACTTC
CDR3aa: CASSFHGGYEQYF

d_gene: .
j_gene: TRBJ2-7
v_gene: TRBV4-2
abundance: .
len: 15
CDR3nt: TGTGCCAGCAGCCAAGAAGGCGGGACCCCCTACGAGCAGTACTTC
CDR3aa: CASSQEGGTPYEQYF

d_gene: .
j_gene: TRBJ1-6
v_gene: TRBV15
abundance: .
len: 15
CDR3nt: TGTGCCACCAGCAGAGATTTCGAGGTGAATTCACCCCTCCACTTT
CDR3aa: CATSRDFEVNSPLHF

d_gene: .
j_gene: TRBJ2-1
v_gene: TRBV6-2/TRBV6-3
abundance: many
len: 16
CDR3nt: TGTGCCAGCAGTTACAGGAGGCGACCCCTCGATAATGAGCAGTTCTTC
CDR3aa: CASSYRRRPLDNEQFF

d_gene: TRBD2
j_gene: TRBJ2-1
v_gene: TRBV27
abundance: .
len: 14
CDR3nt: TGTGCCAGCAGTCCGACTAGCGGGAGGGGTGAGCAGTTCTTC
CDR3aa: CASSPTSGRGEQFF

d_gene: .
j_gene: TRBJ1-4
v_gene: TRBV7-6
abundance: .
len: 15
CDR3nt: TGTGCCAGCAGTTACCGAAGGGGTGCTAATGAAAAACTGTTTTTT
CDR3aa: CASSYRRGANEKLFF

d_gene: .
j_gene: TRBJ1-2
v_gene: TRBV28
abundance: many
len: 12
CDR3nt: TGTGCCAGCAGTTTGACAAACCTTGGCTACACCTTC
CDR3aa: CASSLTNLGYTF

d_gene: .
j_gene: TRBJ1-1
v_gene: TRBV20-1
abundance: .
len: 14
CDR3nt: TGCAGTGCTAGGGAATTGAGGTCTTTTACTGAAGCTTTCTTT
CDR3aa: CSARELRSFTEAFF

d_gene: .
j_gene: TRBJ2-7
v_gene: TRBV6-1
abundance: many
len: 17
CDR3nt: TGTGCCAGCAGGACGGGACAAGGGGTCCCGGGCCACTACGAGCAGTACTTC
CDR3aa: CASRTGQGVPGHYEQYF

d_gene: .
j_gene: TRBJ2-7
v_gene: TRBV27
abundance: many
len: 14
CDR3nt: TGTGCCAGCAGCCTCGGGAGAGGGCCCTACGAGCAGTACTTC
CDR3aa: CASSLGRGPYEQYF

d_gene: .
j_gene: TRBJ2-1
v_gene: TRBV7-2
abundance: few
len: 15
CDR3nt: TGTGCCAGCAGCTTCGTCCAGAGCTCCTACAATGAGCAGTTCTTC
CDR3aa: CASSFVQSSYNEQFF

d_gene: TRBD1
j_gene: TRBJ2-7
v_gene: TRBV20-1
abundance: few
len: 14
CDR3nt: TGCAGTGCACAGGACAGGGGGGCCTCCTACGAGCAGTACTTC
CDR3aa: CSAQDRGASYEQYF

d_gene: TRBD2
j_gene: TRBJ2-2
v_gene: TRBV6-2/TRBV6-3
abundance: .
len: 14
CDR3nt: TGTGCCAGCAGCTCGATAGCGGGAGCGGGGGAGCTGTTTTTT
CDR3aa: CASSSIAGAGELFF

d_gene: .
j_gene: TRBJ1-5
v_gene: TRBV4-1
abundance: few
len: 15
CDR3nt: TGCGCCAGCAGCCAAGACGGGACGAATAATCAGCCCCAGCATTTT
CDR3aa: CASSQDGTNNQPQHF

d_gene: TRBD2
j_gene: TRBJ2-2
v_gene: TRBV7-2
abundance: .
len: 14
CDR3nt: TGTGCCAGCGGGGCGGGAGATGGTACCGGGGAGCTGTTTTTT
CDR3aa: CASGAGDGTGELFF

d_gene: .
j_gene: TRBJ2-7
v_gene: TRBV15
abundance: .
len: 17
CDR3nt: TGTGCCACCAGCAGAGGCCTCCAGGGAGAAGTCTCCTACGAGCAGTACTTC
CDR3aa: CATSRGLQGEVSYEQYF

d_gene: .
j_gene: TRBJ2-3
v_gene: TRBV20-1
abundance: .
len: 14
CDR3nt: TGCAGTGCTACGCATGGGGTGGTCACAGATACGCAGTATTTT
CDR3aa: CSATHGVVTDTQYF

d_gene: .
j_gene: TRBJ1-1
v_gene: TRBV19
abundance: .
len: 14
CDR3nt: TGTGCCAGTAGTATTTTCCCCTTGGCCCCTGAAGCTTTCTTT
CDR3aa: CASSIFPLAPEAFF

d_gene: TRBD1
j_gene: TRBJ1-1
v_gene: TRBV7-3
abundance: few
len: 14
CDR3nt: TGTGCCAGCAGCCCGAGTACAGGGGACACTGAAGCTTTCTTT
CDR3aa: CASSPSTGDTEAFF

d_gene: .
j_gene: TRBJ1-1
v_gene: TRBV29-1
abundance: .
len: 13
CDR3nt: TGCAGCGGGATAGGGGCAGGAAACACTGAAGCTTTCTTT
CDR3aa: CSGIGAGNTEAFF

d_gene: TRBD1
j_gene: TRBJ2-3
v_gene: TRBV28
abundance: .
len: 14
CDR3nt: TGTGCCAGCAGGTCCGGGACAGGGACAGATACGCAGTATTTT
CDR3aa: CASRSGTGTDTQYF

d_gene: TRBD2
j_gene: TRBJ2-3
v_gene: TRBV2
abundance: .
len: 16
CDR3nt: TGTGCCAGCAGTGAATTCTGGCGGGAGGGCCGAGATACGCAGTATTTT
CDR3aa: CASSEFWREGRDTQYF

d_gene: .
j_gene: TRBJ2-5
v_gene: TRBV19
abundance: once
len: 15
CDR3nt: TGTGCCAGTAGTATGTGGAGTAGCAGGAAAGAGACCCAGTACTTC
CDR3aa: CASSMWSSRKETQYF

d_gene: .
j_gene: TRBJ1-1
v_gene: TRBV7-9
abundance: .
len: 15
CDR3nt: TGTGCCAGCAGCATTAACGGGCCTCTGTACACTGAAGCTTTCTTT
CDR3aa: CASSINGPLYTEAFF

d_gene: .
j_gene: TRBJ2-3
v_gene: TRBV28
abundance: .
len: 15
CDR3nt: TGTGCCAGCAGTTCCGCGGGACGTCGGGCAGATACGCTGTATTTT
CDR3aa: CASSSAGRRADTLYF

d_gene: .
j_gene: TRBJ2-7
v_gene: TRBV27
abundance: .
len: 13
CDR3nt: TGTGCCAGCAGTTTGGGCGGGACCCACGAGCAGTACTTC
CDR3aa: CASSLGGTHEQYF

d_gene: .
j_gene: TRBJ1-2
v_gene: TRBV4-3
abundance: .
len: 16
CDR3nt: TGCGCCAGCAGCCAAGCCGGGGAGGAAAGGGACTATGGCTACACCTTC
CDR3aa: CASSQAGEERDYGYTF

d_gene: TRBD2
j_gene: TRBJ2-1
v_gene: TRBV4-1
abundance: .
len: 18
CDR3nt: TGCGCCAGCAGCCAAGATTTCACTAGCGGTCCCTCCTACAATGAGCAGTTCTTC
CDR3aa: CASSQDFTSGPSYNEQFF

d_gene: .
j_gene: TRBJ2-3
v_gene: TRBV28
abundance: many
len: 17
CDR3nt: TGTGCCAGCAGTCCAATACCCCGGGACGACCGCACAGATACGCAGTATTTT
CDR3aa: CASSPIPRDDRTDTQYF

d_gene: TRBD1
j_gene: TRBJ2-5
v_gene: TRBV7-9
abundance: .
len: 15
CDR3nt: TGTGCCAGCAGCGCCCGGGACAGGGGGATGGAGACCCAGTACTTC
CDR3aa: CASSARDRGMETQYF

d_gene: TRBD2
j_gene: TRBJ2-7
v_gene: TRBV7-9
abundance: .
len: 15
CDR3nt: TGTGCCAGCAGCCTCGCTAGCGGGAGCATGAGGGAGCAGTACTTC
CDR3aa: CASSLASGSMREQYF